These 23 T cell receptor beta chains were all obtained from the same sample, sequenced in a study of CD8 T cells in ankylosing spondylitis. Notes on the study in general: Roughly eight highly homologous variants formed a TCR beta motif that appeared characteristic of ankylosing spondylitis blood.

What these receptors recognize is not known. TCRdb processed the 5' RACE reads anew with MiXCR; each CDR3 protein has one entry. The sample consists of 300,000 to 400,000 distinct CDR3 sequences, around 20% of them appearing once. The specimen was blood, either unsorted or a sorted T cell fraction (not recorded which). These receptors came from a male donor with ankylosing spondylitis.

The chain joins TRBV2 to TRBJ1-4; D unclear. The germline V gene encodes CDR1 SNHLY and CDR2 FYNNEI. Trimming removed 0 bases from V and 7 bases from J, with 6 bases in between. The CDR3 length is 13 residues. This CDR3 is CASSEAVVEKLFF. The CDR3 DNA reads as TGTGCCAGCAGTGAAGCTGTTGTTGAAAAACTGTTTTTT.

CDR3 DNA sequence: TGCAGTGCTTCCCGAGGGTCCGATACGCAGTATTTT. Protein product: CSASRGSDTQYF. The chain carries TRBV20-1 and TRBJ2-3; D might be TRBD2 (5 bases). Deletions cut 5 bases from V and 6 bases from J, with 12 bases between. This CDR3 contains 12 residues. Germline CDR1 and CDR2: DFQATT and SNEGSKA (reference sequence).

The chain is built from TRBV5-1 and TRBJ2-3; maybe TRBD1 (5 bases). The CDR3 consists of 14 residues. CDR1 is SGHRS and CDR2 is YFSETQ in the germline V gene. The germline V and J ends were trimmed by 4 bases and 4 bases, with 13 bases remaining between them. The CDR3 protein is CASSAVGVPDTQYF. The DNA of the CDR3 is TGCGCCAGCAGCGCGGTAGGGGTTCCAGATACGCAGTATTTT.

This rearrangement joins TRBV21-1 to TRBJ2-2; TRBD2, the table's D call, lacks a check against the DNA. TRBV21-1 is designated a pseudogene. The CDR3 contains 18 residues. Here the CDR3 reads CASSRSGRALVFPGELFF. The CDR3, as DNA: TGTGCCAGCAGCCGGAGCGGGAGGGCCCTCGTTTTCCCCGGGGAGCTGTTTTTT.

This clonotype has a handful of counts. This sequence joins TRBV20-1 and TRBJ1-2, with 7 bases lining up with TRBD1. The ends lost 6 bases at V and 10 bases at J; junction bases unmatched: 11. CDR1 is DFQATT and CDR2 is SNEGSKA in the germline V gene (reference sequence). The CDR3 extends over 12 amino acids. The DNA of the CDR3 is TGCAGTGCCCACCCTAACAGGGGCTTCTACACCTTC. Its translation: CSAHPNRGFYTF.

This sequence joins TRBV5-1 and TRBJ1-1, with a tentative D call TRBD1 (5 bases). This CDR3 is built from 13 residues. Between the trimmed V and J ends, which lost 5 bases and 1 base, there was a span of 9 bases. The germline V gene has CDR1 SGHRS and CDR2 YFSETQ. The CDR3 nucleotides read TGCGCCAGCAGAGACAGCTGGAACACTGAAGCTTTCTTT. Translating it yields CASRDSWNTEAFF.

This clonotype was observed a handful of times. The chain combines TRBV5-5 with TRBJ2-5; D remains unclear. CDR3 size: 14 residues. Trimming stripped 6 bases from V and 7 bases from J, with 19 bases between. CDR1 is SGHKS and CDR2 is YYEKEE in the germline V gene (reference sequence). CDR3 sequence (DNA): TGTGCCAGCAACCCGTCCCTAGGCGATCGGACCCAGTACTTC. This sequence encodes CASNPSLGDRTQYF.

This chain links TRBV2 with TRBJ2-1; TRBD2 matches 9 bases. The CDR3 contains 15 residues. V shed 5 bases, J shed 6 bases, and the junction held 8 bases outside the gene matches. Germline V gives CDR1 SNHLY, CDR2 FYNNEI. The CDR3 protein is CASSKEAGGTNEQFF. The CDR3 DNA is TGTGCCAGCAGTAAGGAGGCGGGAGGGACCAATGAGCAGTTCTTC.

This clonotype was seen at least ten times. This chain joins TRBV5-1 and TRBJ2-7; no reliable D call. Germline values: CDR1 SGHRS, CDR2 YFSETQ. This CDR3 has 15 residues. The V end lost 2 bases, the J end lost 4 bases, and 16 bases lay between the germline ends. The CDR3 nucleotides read TGCGCCAGCAGCTTCGGGCAGGTTGGTGGTTACGAGCAGTACTTC. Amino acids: CASSFGQVGGYEQYF.

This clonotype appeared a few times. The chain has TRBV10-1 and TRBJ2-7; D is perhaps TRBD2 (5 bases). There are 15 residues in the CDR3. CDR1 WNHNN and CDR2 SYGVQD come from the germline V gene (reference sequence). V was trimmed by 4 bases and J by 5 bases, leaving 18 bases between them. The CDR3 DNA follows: TGCGCCAGCAGTGCGAGCGGAGGTCGATCCGACGAGCAGTACTTC. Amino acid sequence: CASSASGGRSDEQYF.

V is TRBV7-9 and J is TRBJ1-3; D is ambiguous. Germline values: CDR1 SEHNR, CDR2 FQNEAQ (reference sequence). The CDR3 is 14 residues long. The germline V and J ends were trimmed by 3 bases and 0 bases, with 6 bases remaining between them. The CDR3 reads CASSFRVSGNTIYF. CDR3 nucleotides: TGTGCCAGCAGCTTTCGCGTCTCTGGAAACACCATATATTTT.

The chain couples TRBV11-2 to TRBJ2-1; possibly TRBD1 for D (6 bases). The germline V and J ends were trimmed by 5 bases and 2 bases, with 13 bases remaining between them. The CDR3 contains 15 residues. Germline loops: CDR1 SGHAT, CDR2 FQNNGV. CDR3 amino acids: CASSPTQGTYNEQFF. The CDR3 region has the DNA TGTGCCAGCAGCCCCACACAGGGAACCTACAATGAGCAGTTCTTC.

Here the CDR3 reads CASSPGHGSYEQYF. CDR3 nucleotide sequence: TGTGCCAGCAGCCCGGGACACGGCTCCTACGAGCAGTACTTC. This rearrangement joins TRBV7-3 to TRBJ2-7; maybe TRBD1 (6 bases). The CDR3 runs to 14 residues. Deletions cut 5 bases from V and 0 bases from J, with 11 bases between. Germline V lookup: CDR1 SGHTA, CDR2 FQGTGA.

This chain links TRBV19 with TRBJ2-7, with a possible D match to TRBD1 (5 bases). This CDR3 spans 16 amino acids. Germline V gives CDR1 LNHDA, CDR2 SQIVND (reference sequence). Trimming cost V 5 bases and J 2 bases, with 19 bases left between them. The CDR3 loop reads CASSRQSLGPTYEQYF. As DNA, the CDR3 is TGTGCCAGTAGTCGACAGTCCCTGGGGCCAACCTACGAGCAGTACTTC.

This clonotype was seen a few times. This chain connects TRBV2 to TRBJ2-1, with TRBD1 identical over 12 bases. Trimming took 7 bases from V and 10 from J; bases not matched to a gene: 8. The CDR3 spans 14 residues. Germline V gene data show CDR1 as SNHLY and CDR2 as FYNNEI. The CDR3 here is CASTRDRGRGEQFF. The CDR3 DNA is TGTGCCAGCACCCGGGACAGGGGGCGCGGGGAGCAGTTCTTC. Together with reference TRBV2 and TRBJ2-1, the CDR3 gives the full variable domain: EPEVTQTPSHQVTQMGQEVILRCVPISNHLYFYWYRQILGQKVEFLVSFYNNEISEKSEIFDDQFSVERPDGSNFTLKIRSTKLEDSAMYFCASTRDRGRGEQFFGPGTRLTVL.

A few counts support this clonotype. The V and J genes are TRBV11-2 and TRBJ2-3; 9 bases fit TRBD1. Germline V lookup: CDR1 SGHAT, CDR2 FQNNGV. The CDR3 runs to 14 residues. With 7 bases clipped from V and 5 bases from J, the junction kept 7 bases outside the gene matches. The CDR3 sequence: CASTWDRAKDTQYF. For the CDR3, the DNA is TGTGCCAGCACATGGGACAGGGCGAAAGATACGCAGTATTTT.

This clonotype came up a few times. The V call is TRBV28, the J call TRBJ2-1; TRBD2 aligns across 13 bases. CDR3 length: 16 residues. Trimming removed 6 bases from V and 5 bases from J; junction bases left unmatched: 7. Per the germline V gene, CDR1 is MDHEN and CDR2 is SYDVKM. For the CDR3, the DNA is TGTGCCAGCAGCCAATTACTAGCGGGAGGGGACAATGAGCAGTTCTTC. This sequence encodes CASSQLLAGGDNEQFF.

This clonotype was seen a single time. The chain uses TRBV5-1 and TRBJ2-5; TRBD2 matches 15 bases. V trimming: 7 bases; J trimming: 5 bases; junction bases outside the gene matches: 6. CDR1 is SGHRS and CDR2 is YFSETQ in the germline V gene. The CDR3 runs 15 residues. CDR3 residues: CASSGLAGGRETQYF. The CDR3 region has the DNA TGCGCCAGCTCCGGACTAGCGGGAGGGCGGGAGACCCAGTACTTC.

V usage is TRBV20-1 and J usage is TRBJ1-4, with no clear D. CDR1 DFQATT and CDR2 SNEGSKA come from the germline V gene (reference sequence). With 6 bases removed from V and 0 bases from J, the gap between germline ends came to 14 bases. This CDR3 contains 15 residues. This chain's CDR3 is CSATTNAATNEKLFF. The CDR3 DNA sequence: TGCAGTGCAACGACTAACGCTGCAACTAATGAAAAACTGTTTTTT.

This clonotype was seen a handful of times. This CDR3 is CAISEGYQETQYF. In DNA, the CDR3 is TGTGCCATCAGTGAGGGGTACCAAGAGACCCAGTACTTC. The V and J genes are TRBV10-3 and TRBJ2-5; D ambiguous. The CDR3 length is 13 residues. From germline, CDR1 is ENHRY and CDR2 SYGVKD. The germline V and J ends were trimmed by 2 bases and 0 bases, with 4 bases remaining between them.

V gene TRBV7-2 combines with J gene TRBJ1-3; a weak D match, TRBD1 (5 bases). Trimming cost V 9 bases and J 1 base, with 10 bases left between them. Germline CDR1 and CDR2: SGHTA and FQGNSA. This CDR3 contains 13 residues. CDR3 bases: TGTGCCAGAGCTGACAGTTCTGGAAACACCATATATTTT. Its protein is CARADSSGNTIYF.

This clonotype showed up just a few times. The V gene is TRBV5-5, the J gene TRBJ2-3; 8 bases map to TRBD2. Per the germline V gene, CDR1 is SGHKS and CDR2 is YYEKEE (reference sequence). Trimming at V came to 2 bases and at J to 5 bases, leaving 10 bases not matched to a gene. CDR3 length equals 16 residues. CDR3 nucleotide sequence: TGTGCCAGCAGCTTCGGGACTAGAATAACATTAGATACGCAGTATTTT. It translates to CASSFGTRITLDTQYF. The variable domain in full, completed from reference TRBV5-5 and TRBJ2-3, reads DAGVTQSPTHLIKTRGQQVTLRCSPISGHKSVSWYQQVLGQGPQFIFQYYEKEERGRGNFPDRFSARQFPNYSSELNVNALLLGDSALYLCASSFGTRITLDTQYFGPGTRLTVL.

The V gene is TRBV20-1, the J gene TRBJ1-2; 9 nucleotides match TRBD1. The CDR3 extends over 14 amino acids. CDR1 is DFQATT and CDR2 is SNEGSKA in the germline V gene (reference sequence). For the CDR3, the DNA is TGCAGGCCGGGACAGGGCCCCGCTAACTATGGCTACACCTTC. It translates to CRPGQGPANYGYTF.